This T cell receptor beta chain emerged from a study of a mutant IDH1 vaccine in newly diagnosed glioma. To note about this clone: What it binds is unknown.

Here immunoSEQ multiplex PCR was the method, and the copy in TCRdb shows in-frame clones only, minus some. The sample has around 40,000 clones, roughly 82% seen once. Time point defined: week 47, end of study. Topical imiquimod accompanied each vaccine dose, which consisted of 300 ug of mutant IDH1 20-mer peptide. Here the sequenced sample was PBMCs, taken from a glioma patient whose treatment included an IDH1 peptide vaccine. The clonotype was recovered from a man aged 18 to 30 with glioma. Some clones in this sample may be carry-over from other donors' samples.

The CDR3 loop is CASSLGNYGYTF. The CDR3 nucleotides are TGTGCCAGCAGCTTAGGGAACTATGGCTACACCTTC. The rearrangement links TRBV7-2 to TRBJ1-2; D is ambiguous. The CDR3 contains 12 residues. Germline lookup yields CDR1 SGHTA and CDR2 FQGNSA. With 1 base removed from V and 2 bases from J, the gap between germline ends came to 2 bases.